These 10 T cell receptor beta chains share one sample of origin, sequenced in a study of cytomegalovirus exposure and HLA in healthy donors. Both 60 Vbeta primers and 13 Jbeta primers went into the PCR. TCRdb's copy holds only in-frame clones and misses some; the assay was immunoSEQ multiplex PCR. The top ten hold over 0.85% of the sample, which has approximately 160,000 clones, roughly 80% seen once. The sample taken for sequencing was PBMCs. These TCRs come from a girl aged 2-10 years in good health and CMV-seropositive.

The DNA for the CDR3 is TGTGCCACCAGCAGAGATCTACGGTTGAACACTGAAGCTTTCTTT. As protein: CATSRDLRLNTEAFF. The gene calls are TRBV15 and TRBJ1-1; no clear D gene. The CDR3 sequence is 15 residues long. Trimming pared 0 bases from V and 0 bases from J, leaving 8 bases between. CDR1 LNHNV and CDR2 YYDKDF come from the germline V gene (reference sequence).

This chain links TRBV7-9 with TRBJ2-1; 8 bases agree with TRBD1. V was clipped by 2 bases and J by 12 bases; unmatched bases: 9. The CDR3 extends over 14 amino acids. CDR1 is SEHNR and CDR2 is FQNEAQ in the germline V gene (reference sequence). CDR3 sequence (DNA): TGTGCCAGCAGCTTACCCAGGACAGGGCAACGGCAGTTCTTC. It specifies CASSLPRTGQRQFF.

CDR3 bases: TGTGCCAGCAGCTTGCTAGCGGGAGTAACGAATGAGCAGTTCTTC. This translates into CASSLLAGVTNEQFF. The chain employs TRBV5-6 and TRBJ2-1; 10 nucleotides line up with TRBD2. The J segment lost 7 bases and the V segment lost 1 base, leaving 5 bases of the junction unmatched. This CDR3 is 15 amino acids long. CDR1 is SGHDT, CDR2 YYEEEE, per germline. The entire variable domain, with the rest obtained from reference TRBV5-6 and TRBJ2-1, is as follows: DAGVTQSPTHLIKTRGQQVTLRCSPKSGHDTVSWYQQALGQGPQFIFQYYEEEERQRGNFPDRFSGHQFPNYSSELNVNALLLGDSALYLCASSLLAGVTNEQFFGPGTRLTVL.

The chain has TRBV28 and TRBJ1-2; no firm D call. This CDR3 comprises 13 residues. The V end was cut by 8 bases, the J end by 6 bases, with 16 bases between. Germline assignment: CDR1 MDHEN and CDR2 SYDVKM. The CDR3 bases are TGTGCCAGCCTAGGAGATGGATGGGATGGCTACACCTTC. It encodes CASLGDGWDGYTF.

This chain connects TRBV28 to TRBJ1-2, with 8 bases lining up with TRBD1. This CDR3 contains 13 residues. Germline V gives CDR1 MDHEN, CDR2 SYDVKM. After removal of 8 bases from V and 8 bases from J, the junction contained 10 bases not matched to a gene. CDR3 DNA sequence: TGTGCCAGCCGCGGACAGGGTCTTTTGGGCTACACCTTC. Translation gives CASRGQGLLGYTF.

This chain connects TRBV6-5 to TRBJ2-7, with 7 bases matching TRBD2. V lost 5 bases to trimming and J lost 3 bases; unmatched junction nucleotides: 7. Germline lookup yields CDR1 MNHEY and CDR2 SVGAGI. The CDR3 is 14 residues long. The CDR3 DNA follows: TGTGCCAGCAGTCCTTTAGCGGGTCACTACGAGCAGTACTTC. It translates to CASSPLAGHYEQYF.

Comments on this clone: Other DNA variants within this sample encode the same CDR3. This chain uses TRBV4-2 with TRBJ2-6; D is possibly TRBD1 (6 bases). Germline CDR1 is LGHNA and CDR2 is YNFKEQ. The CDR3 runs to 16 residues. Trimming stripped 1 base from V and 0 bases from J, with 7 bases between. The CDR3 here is CASSQARGSGANVLTF. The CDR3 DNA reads TGTGCCAGCAGCCAAGCCAGGGGCTCTGGGGCCAACGTCCTGACTTTC.

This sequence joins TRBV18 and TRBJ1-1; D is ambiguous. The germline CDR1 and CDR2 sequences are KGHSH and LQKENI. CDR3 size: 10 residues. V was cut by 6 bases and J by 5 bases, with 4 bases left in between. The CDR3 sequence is CASSQTEAFF. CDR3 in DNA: TGTGCCAGCTCCCAGACTGAAGCTTTCTTT. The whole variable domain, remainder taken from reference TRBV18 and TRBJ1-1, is NAGVMQNPRHLVRRRGQEARLRCSPMKGHSHVYWYRQLPEEGLKFMVYLQKENIIDESGMPKERFSAEFPKEGPSILRIQQVVRGDSAAYFCASSQTEAFFGQGTRLTVV.

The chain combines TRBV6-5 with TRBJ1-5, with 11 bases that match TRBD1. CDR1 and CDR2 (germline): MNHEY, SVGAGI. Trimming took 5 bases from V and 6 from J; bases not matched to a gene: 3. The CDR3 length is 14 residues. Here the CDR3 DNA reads TGTGCCAGCAGTCCGGGGACAGGGGGTCAGCCCCAGCATTTT. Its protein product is CASSPGTGGQPQHF.

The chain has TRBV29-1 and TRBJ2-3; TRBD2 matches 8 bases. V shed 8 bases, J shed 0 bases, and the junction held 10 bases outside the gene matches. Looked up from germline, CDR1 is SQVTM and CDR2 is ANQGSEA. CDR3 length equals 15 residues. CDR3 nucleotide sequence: TGCAGCCCCCAGGTACTAGCGGCTAGCACAGATACGCAGTATTTT. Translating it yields CSPQVLAASTDTQYF.